This T cell receptor beta chain was captured by sequencing in a study of blood T cells in healthy people across ages. The CDR3 has 13 amino acids. The second PCR ran roughly 6 to 12 cycles with a sample-barcoded 5' primer and J-beta primers. TCRdb re-called the 5' RACE reads through MiXCR, storing one row per CDR3 protein. The sample contains around 800,000 distinct CDR3 sequences, around 42% of which appear only once. This clonotype came up once. An end of the junction does not agree with germline; a read error may underlie this. The sequenced sample was blood. The receptor comes from a man in his 60s in good health. V and J are TRBV12-3 or TRBV12-4 and TRBJ1-2; D is perhaps TRBD1 (5 bases). DNA of the CDR3: TGTGCCTGCAGCCTAGACAGTCTCTATGGCTACACCTTC. Translation: CACSLDSLYGYTF.